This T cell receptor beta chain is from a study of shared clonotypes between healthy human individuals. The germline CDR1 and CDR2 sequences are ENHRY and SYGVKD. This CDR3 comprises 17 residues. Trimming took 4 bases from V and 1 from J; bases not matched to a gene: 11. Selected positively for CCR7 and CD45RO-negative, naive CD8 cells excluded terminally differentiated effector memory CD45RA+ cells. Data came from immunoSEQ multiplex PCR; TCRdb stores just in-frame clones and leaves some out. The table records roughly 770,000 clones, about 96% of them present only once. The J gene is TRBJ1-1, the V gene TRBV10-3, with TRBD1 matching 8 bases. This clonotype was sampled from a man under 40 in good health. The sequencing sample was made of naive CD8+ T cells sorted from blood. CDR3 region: CAISVMGTGMTNTEAFF. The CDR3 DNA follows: TGTGCCATCAGTGTGATGGGGACAGGAATGACGAACACTGAAGCTTTCTTT.